The 32 T cell receptor beta chains below were found in one sample sequenced in a study of blood T cells in healthy people across ages. Combining a sample-barcoded 5' primer with a J-beta primer mix, a second PCR ran for 7 to 11 cycles. TCRdb re-analysed the 5' RACE reads in MiXCR, keeping a single row per CDR3 protein. The table lists about a million distinct CDR3 sequences, around 48% of them singletons, with 13% in the top ten. Sequencing used blood. The receptors derive from a man aged 30 to 39 in good health.

This clonotype was seen more than once but under ten times. The chain has TRBV9 and TRBJ1-2; D unclear. Germline-derived CDR1 and CDR2 are SGDLS and YYNGEE. Deletions cut 0 bases from V and 7 bases from J, with 7 bases between. CDR3 size: 12 residues. CDR3 residues: CASSVEEFGYTF. CDR3 bases: TGTGCCAGCAGCGTAGAGGAGTTTGGCTACACCTTC. Full variable domain (outside the CDR3, taken from reference TRBV9 and TRBJ1-2): DSGVTQTPKHLITATGQRVTLRCSPRSGDLSVYWYQQSLDQGLQFLIQYYNGEERAKGNILERFSAQQFPDLHSELNLSSLELGDSALYFCASSVEEFGYTFGSGTRLTVV.

The chain uses TRBV7-9 and TRBJ2-7, with D perhaps matching TRBD1 (5 bases). Trimming removed 4 bases from V and 2 bases from J, with 15 bases in between. Germline-derived CDR1 and CDR2 are SEHNR and FQNEAQ (reference sequence). This CDR3 is built from 15 residues. CDR3 DNA: TGTGCCAGCAGCTGGCCCACCCAGGGAACCTACGAGCAGTACTTC. It yields the protein CASSWPTQGTYEQYF.

The gene calls are TRBV20-1 and TRBJ1-1; the D gene is possibly TRBD1 (5 bases). V lost 6 bases and J lost 6, with 23 bases in between. The CDR3 contains 15 residues. CDR1 and CDR2 (germline): DFQATT, SNEGSKA (reference sequence). The chain's CDR3 is CSAEGEFRGFAEAFF. CDR3 sequence (DNA): TGCAGTGCAGAGGGTGAATTTCGGGGGTTCGCTGAAGCTTTCTTT.

The genes are TRBV4-3 and TRBJ1-4; the D gene is possibly TRBD1 (6 bases). Germline lookup yields CDR1 LGHNA and CDR2 YSLEER. The CDR3 has 15 residues. V was clipped by 4 bases and J by 4 bases, with 13 bases between them. The chain's CDR3 is CASSPPGAFNEKLFF. The CDR3 nucleotides are TGCGCCAGCAGCCCCCCGGGGGCCTTTAATGAAAAACTGTTTTTT.

The chain employs TRBV5-1 and TRBJ2-3; D perhaps matches TRBD2 (7 bases). This CDR3 is built from 16 residues. V lost 0 bases and J 5 bases, leaving 16 bases between the germline ends. Per the germline V gene, CDR1 is SGHRS and CDR2 is YFSETQ. DNA of the CDR3: TGCGCCAGCAGCTTGGACCAAGGGGGGGCTGGAGATACGCAGTATTTT. Translation: CASSLDQGGAGDTQYF.

This clonotype was seen a handful of times. The gene calls are TRBV7-3 and TRBJ2-1, with 13 bases lining up with TRBD2. Germline CDR1 is SGHTA and CDR2 is FQGTGA. This CDR3 is built from 14 residues. V lost 4 bases to trimming and J lost 9 bases; unmatched junction nucleotides: 3. The CDR3 nucleotides read TGTGCCAGCAGCTACGGGACTAGCGGGGCTGAGCAGTTCTTC. It translates to CASSYGTSGAEQFF.

The chain combines TRBV7-9 with TRBJ2-2; D not resolved. Trimming left V 2 bases short and J 7 bases short, with 17 bases between. This CDR3 contains 16 residues. Per the germline V gene, CDR1 is SEHNR and CDR2 is FQNEAQ (reference sequence). The CDR3 is CASSLSSQPRSGELFF. In DNA, the CDR3 is TGTGCCAGCAGCTTATCCTCCCAACCCAGGAGCGGGGAGCTGTTTTTT.

Of note for this clonotype: A junction end diverges from the germline sequence, so it may reflect a read error. The V and J genes are TRBV9 and TRBJ2-5, with TRBD1 matching over 7 bases. The V gene's germline CDR1 is SGDLS and CDR2 YYNGEE. The CDR3 has 13 amino acids. The chain's CDR3 is CASSALSGQTKYF. The CDR3 nucleotides read TGTGCCAGCAGCGCCCTGTCGGGACAGACCAAGTACTTC.

The V call is TRBV12-3 or TRBV12-4, the J call TRBJ2-7, with TRBD2 matching 14 bases. The CDR3 length is 14 residues. V gave up 7 bases and J gave up 6 bases; unmatched junction bases: 5. The CDR3 spells CASTRLAGGSEQYF. CDR3 coding DNA: TGTGCCAGCACCCGACTAGCGGGGGGGTCCGAGCAGTACTTC.

Note on this clonotype: This may stem from a read error, because a much larger clone lies one nucleotide away. The chain employs TRBV29-1 and TRBJ1-1; D is unresolved. CDR1 is SQVTM, CDR2 ANQGSEA, per germline. This CDR3 has 11 residues. CDR3 in amino acids: CSAGRNAEAFF. The CDR3 DNA follows: TGCAGCGCTGGAAGGAACGCTGAAGCTTTCTTT.

This clonotype has just a few counts. This chain connects TRBV5-5 to TRBJ1-1; no clear D. Germline-derived CDR1 and CDR2 are SGHKS and YYEKEE (reference sequence). Deletions cut 4 bases from V and 10 bases from J, with 17 bases between. The CDR3 is made up of 13 amino acids. Written as DNA, the CDR3 is TGTGCCAGCAGCCCGGACCCACAGCGGGGAGCTTTCTTT. It yields the protein CASSPDPQRGAFF.

A few counts support this clonotype. The V and J genes are TRBV5-1 and TRBJ2-5; possibly TRBD2 for D (5 bases). CDR1 is SGHRS and CDR2 is YFSETQ in the germline V gene. There are 17 residues in the CDR3. V dropped 2 bases and J dropped 3 bases, with 20 bases sitting between them. The CDR3 sequence: CASSLGPSGVVEETQYF. The CDR3 coding sequence is TGCGCCAGCAGCTTAGGCCCGTCCGGGGTGGTAGAAGAGACCCAGTACTTC.

This clonotype was found a few times. This rearrangement joins TRBV4-3 to TRBJ1-4; tentative D call: TRBD1 (5 bases). Trimming took 4 bases from V and 4 from J, leaving 13 bases between them. In germline, CDR1 is LGHNA, CDR2 YSLEER. The CDR3 covers 15 residues. The CDR3 reads CASSLQGPYNEKLFF. CDR3 DNA sequence: TGCGCCAGCAGCCTGCAGGGCCCTTATAATGAAAAACTGTTTTTT.

Note on this clonotype: One junction end disagrees with the germline gene, perhaps due to a read error. The chain couples TRBV18 to TRBJ2-5; 9 bases are shared with TRBD1. This CDR3 region has 15 residues. CDR1 KGHSH and CDR2 LQKENI come from the germline V gene. DNA for the CDR3: TGTGCCAGCTCACCACTTCACAGGGGGCACGAGACCCAGTACTTT. As protein: CASSPLHRGHETQYF.

This rearrangement joins TRBV12-3 or TRBV12-4 to TRBJ2-5; no clear D. The J call is doubtful: the DNA matches TRBJ2-7 better. The CDR3 is 11 residues long. CDR3 region: CATAVGYEQYF. In DNA form, the CDR3 reads TGTGCCACAGCAGTCGGCTACGAGCAGTACTTC.

This sequence joins TRBV10-2 and TRBJ2-1, with 9 bases aligning to TRBD1. This CDR3 is 14 amino acids long. J was trimmed by 4 bases and V by 9 bases; bases with no gene match: 7. Germline CDR1 WSHSY, CDR2 SAAADI. The DNA of the CDR3 is TGCGCCAGTACCGGGACAGGGATATACAATGAGCAGTTCTTC. Its translation is CASTGTGIYNEQFF.

The chain couples TRBV14 to TRBJ1-4, with D unclear. Looked up from germline, CDR1 is SGHDN and CDR2 is FVKESK. Trimming stripped 3 bases from V and 4 bases from J, with 12 bases between. This CDR3 is built from 15 residues. The DNA of the CDR3 is TGTGCCAGCAGCCAGGGGAGCTGGCATAATGAAAAACTGTTTTTT. Protein: CASSQGSWHNEKLFF.

This clonotype has just a few counts. The J gene is TRBJ1-2, the V gene TRBV20-1; D unclear. Germline CDR1 reads DFQATT; CDR2 reads SNEGSKA (reference sequence). The CDR3 spans 13 residues. V was cut by 6 bases and J by 2 bases, with 13 bases left in between. In DNA, the CDR3 is TGCAGTGCCCCGGGTTTCTCAAACTATGGCTACACCTTC. Its protein product is CSAPGFSNYGYTF.

The chain has TRBV3-1 and TRBJ2-5, with TRBD2 matching over 8 bases. J was trimmed by 3 bases and V by 2 bases; bases with no gene match: 2. Germline V gene sequence: CDR1 LGHDT, CDR2 YNNKEL (reference sequence). The CDR3 runs to 14 residues. The CDR3 bases are TGTGCCAGCAGCCAAAATAGCGGGAAAGAGACCCAGTACTTC. Translated: CASSQNSGKETQYF.

This chain connects TRBV5-1 to TRBJ1-1; 7 bases agree with TRBD1. There are 15 residues in the CDR3. Germline CDR1 is SGHRS and CDR2 is YFSETQ. V lost 4 bases and J lost 2; bases outside the gene matches: 8. Written as DNA, the CDR3 is TGCGCCAGCAGCACCCGGGACAGATTTAACACTGAAGCTTTCTTT. Its protein product is CASSTRDRFNTEAFF.

CDR3 bases: TGCGCCAGCAGCCAAGATCTCCCTCTCTACAATGAGCAGTACTTC. Its protein product is CASSQDLPLYNEQYF. The V call is TRBV4-3, the J call TRBJ2-1; D is uncertain. The DNA end is a closer match to TRBJ2-7, so the J assignment may be wrong. Germline V gives CDR1 LGHNA, CDR2 YSLEER. This CDR3 contains 15 residues.

In its sample, this clonotype was seen once. The chain is built from TRBV3-1 and TRBJ2-1, with TRBD2 identical over 10 bases. The length of the CDR3 is 13 residues. Unmatched junction bases numbered 8, after V lost 7 bases and J lost 11 bases. CDR1 is LGHDT, CDR2 YNNKEL, per germline (reference sequence). This chain's CDR3 is CASNPSGGRQQFF. The CDR3, as DNA: TGTGCCAGCAACCCTAGCGGGGGACGACAGCAGTTCTTC.

This clonotype has at least ten counts. Since a much larger clone is just one base distant, this may be a read error. The rearrangement links TRBV7-8 to TRBJ2-5; 9 nucleotides match TRBD2. The CDR3 loop spans 14 amino acids. J gave up 11 bases and V 5 bases, and 12 bases lay outside the gene matches. The germline V gene has CDR1 SGHVS and CDR2 FQNEAQ. CDR3 in DNA: TGTGCCAGCAGCGATAGCGGGAGTTACAATGAGCAGTACTTC. Its protein product is CASSDSGSYNEQYF.

With regard to this clonotype: A much larger clone differs by one base, so this may be a read error. The V and J genes are TRBV29-1 and TRBJ1-2; tentatively, D is TRBD1 (5 bases). V lost 4 bases and J 6 bases, leaving 15 bases between the germline ends. The CDR3 loop spans 13 amino acids. Germline V lookup: CDR1 SQVTM, CDR2 ANQGSEA. DNA of the CDR3: TGCAGCGTTGGGGGGGTTGGGGACCATGGCTACACCTTC. Translation: CSVGGVGDHGYTF.

V and J are TRBV13 and TRBJ2-4; D is uncertain. V was shortened by 5 bases and J by 0 bases, with 17 bases between the two germline ends. In germline, CDR1 is PRHDT, CDR2 FYEKMQ (reference sequence). CDR3 size: 17 residues. CDR3 protein: CASSQVDPGVAKNIQYF. CDR3 DNA sequence: TGTGCCAGCAGCCAGGTCGACCCAGGAGTAGCCAAAAACATTCAGTACTTC.

The table lists this clonotype with many counts. The rearrangement links TRBV7-2 to TRBJ2-3; D is uncertain. Germline V gene lookup returns CDR1 SGHTA and CDR2 FQGNSA. V gave up 1 base and J gave up 0 bases, with 5 bases separating them. The CDR3 is made up of 14 amino acids. The CDR3: CASSLVSSTDTQYF. The CDR3, as DNA: TGTGCCAGCAGCTTAGTGTCAAGCACAGATACGCAGTATTTT. Combining the CDR3 with reference TRBV7-2 and TRBJ2-3 gives the whole variable domain GAGVSQSPSNKVTEKGKDVELRCDPISGHTALYWYRQSLGQGLEFLIYFQGNSAPDKSGLPSDRFSAERTGGSVSTLTIQRTQQEDSAVYLCASSLVSSTDTQYFGPGTRLTVL.

The chain uses TRBV4-1 and TRBJ1-5; 8 positions match TRBD1. CDR3 length: 15 residues. Germline V gene data show CDR1 as MGHRA and CDR2 as YSYEKL. Unmatched junction bases numbered 4, after V lost 3 bases and J lost 3 bases. The CDR3 DNA reads as TGCGCCAGCAGCCATAGACAGGGGCCCAATCAGCCCCAGCATTTT. It codes for CASSHRQGPNQPQHF.

The chain carries TRBV3-1 and TRBJ1-1, with D possibly TRBD1 on 5 matching bases. The V end lost 4 bases, the J end lost 3 bases, and 12 bases lay between the germline ends. This CDR3 is built from 14 residues. The germline gives CDR1 LGHDT, CDR2 YNNKEL (reference sequence). This CDR3 is CASSLRARYTEAFF. DNA of the CDR3: TGTGCCAGCAGCCTCAGGGCAAGATACACTGAAGCTTTCTTT. Filled out from reference TRBV3-1 and TRBJ1-1, the complete variable domain reads DTAVSQTPKYLVTQMGNDKSIKCEQNLGHDTMYWYKQDSKKFLKIMFSYNNKELIINETVPNRFSPKSPDKAHLNLHINSLELGDSAVYFCASSLRARYTEAFFGQGTRLTVV.

This clonotype was observed a handful of times. The rearrangement links TRBV20-1 to TRBJ1-5; D is unresolved. CDR3 length: 16 residues. V lost 3 bases and J 0 bases, leaving 15 bases between the germline ends. Germline V gene data show CDR1 as DFQATT and CDR2 as SNEGSKA (reference sequence). The CDR3 reads CSASISAAYSNQPQHF. CDR3 in DNA: TGCAGTGCTAGTATATCGGCAGCTTATAGCAATCAGCCCCAGCATTTT.

The chain uses TRBV20-1 and TRBJ1-1, with D perhaps TRBD1 (6 bases). The ends were cut back, 0 bases at V and 0 bases at J, with 23 bases in the middle. The CDR3 contains 19 residues. The germline V gene encodes CDR1 DFQATT and CDR2 SNEGSKA (reference sequence). The CDR3 protein is CSARDISGGPSGVNTEAFF. The DNA of the CDR3 is TGCAGTGCTAGAGATATTTCGGGGGGCCCCTCAGGGGTGAACACTGAAGCTTTCTTT.

This clonotype was detected a few times. This sequence joins TRBV10-3 and TRBJ2-7, with TRBD1 matching 8 bases. Germline-derived CDR1 and CDR2 are ENHRY and SYGVKD. Unmatched junction bases numbered 6, after V lost 6 bases and J lost 5 bases. This CDR3 spans 13 amino acids. The CDR3 is CAISFGQGDEQYF. The CDR3 DNA is TGTGCCATCAGCTTTGGACAGGGCGACGAGCAGTACTTC.

The chain joins TRBV20-1 to TRBJ2-3; 9 bases line up with TRBD2. The V gene end was trimmed by 1 base and the J gene end by 6 bases; junction bases not matched to a gene: 11. Per germline, CDR1 DFQATT and CDR2 SNEGSKA (reference sequence). CDR3 length: 16 amino acids. Here the CDR3 DNA reads TGCAGTGCTAGAGCGTCACGCGGGGGGGAGGTGGATACGCAGTATTTT. It yields the protein CSARASRGGEVDTQYF.